This TCR beta chain is drawn from a study of T cell responses to AZD1222 COVID-19 vaccine. Broader study findings: Only six people who got AZD1222 tested seropositive at baseline. Possibly, clonal diversity was underestimated; donors were largely white British and included more females. Repertoire samples came only from after the peak T cell response. Spike-wide coverage was observed for vaccine-associated CD4 TCRs, with dominant responses at 160-218 and 743-854.

The germline gives CDR1 MNHEY, CDR2 SMNVEV (reference sequence). With 5 bases removed from V and 1 base from J, the gap between germline ends came to 8 bases. This CDR3 has 13 residues. The assay was immunoSEQ multiplex PCR, and TCRdb's table has in-frame clones only and misses some. In the table there are 52,000 or so clones, around 85% of which are singletons. A remark on this clone: The target antigen is unknown.

The sequencing used peripheral blood, collected on day 0 of MenACWY control vaccination. The receptor's source is an adult in good health. The chain recombines TRBV27 with TRBJ1-1; no clear D. CDR3 region: CASSRTPNTEAFF. CDR3 nucleotides: TGTGCCAGCAGTCGAACGCCGAACACTGAAGCTTTCTTT.